Sequencing of this T cell receptor beta chain was carried out in a study of T cells of healthy individuals. TCRdb re-analysed the 5' RACE reads in MiXCR, keeping a single row per CDR3 protein. This table holds 40,000 to 65,000 distinct CDR3 sequences, roughly 14% found once. This CDR3 is built from 16 residues. V lost 0 bases and J lost 4, with 14 bases in between. Germline lookup yields CDR1 SGHDT and CDR2 YYEEEE. The chain carries TRBV5-6 and TRBJ1-5; D not certain. This TCR came from a human donor in good health. This chain's CDR3 is CASSLVGGMGNQPQHF. CDR3 bases: TGTGCCAGCAGCTTGGTGGGTGGGATGGGAAATCAGCCCCAGCATTTT.